The T cell receptor (beta chain) under discussion was sequenced for a study of T cell responses to AZD1222 COVID-19 vaccine. The protocol was immunoSEQ multiplex PCR, while the TCRdb copy is restricted to in-frame clones and leaves out a portion. Of roughly 100,000 clones listed, roughly 82% were seen once; the top ten hold more than 4.5%. Notes on the study in general: Recipients of two AZD1222 doses showed rising Spike-specific TCR breadth and depth.

This clone turned up a few times. Antigen: not known. Germline assignment: CDR1 SNHLY and CDR2 FYNNEI. The CDR3 covers 13 residues. V lost 7 bases and J 8 bases, leaving 17 bases between the germline ends. V usage is TRBV2 and J usage is TRBJ1-1, with D possibly matching TRBD1 (5 bases). This receptor was obtained from an adult in good health. Sequencing was performed on peripheral blood, taken on day 0 of AZD1222 vaccination. For the CDR3, the DNA is TGTGCCAGCACTCAAGGCCCGGGACTCGAAGCTTTCTTT. Translated, it gives CASTQGPGLEAFF.